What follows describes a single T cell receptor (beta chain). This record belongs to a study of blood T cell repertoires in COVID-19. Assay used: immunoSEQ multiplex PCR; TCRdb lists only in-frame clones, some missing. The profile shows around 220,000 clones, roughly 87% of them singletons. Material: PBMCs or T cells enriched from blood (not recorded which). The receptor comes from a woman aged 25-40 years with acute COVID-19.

In DNA form, the CDR3 reads TGTGCCAGCAGCGGCCTAGCGGGAGCTTCCTACAATGAGCAGTTCTTC. It is translated as CASSGLAGASYNEQFF. The gene calls are TRBV7-9 and TRBJ2-1; 10 positions agree with TRBD2. V lost 5 bases to trimming and J lost 1 base; unmatched junction nucleotides: 5. The CDR3 has 16 amino acids. Germline V gene sequence: CDR1 SEHNR, CDR2 FQNEAQ (reference sequence).